Shown below are 21 T cell receptor beta chains from a single sample sequenced in a study of Ad26.COV2.S vaccination and SARS-CoV-2 variants. Libraries were prepared by immunoSEQ multiplex PCR; TCRdb keeps only in-frame clonotypes and omits some of them. The profile covers about 350,000 clones, with approximately 90% appearing a single time and about 4.6% taken by the ten largest. The sample's treatment: about 20 received Ad26.COV2.S at low or high dose, single or two shots; about 5 received placebo; per-sample allocation not given. Samples came from day 63 after the first vaccine or placebo injection. The material sequenced was peripheral blood, taken in a trial of Ad26.COV2.S vaccine versus placebo. These receptors were taken from a person between 18 and 59 years old who received the Ad26.COV2.S COVID-19 vaccine or a placebo.

The V gene is TRBV5-1, the J gene TRBJ2-4, with D tentatively TRBD2 (6 bases). Per germline, CDR1 SGHRS and CDR2 YFSETQ. V dropped 1 base and J dropped 0 bases, with 17 bases sitting between them. The CDR3 has 18 residues. The CDR3 here is CASSLRELFGGAKNIQYF. In DNA, the CDR3 is TGCGCCAGCAGCTTGCGGGAGCTTTTTGGAGGAGCCAAAAACATTCAGTACTTC. Full variable domain (rest looked up from reference TRBV5-1 and TRBJ2-4): KAGVTQTPRYLIKTRGQQVTLSCSPISGHRSVSWYQQTPGQGLQFLFEYFSETQRNKGNFPGRFSGRQFSNSRSEMNVSTLELGDSALYLCASSLRELFGGAKNIQYFGAGTRLSVL.

The chain recombines TRBV11-2 with TRBJ2-1; 7 bases match TRBD2. Germline V CDR1 and CDR2: SGHAT, FQNNGV. The CDR3 has 14 residues. V was pared by 0 bases and J by 12 bases, with 8 bases of the junction left unmatched. The CDR3 bases are TGTGCCAGCAGCTTAGACGGGGGGATAGGGTCGCAGTTCTTC. It is translated as CASSLDGGIGSQFF.

The V call is TRBV2, the J call TRBJ1-5; 10 bases are a match to TRBD1. In germline, CDR1 is SNHLY, CDR2 FYNNEI. The ends lost 5 bases at V and 4 bases at J; junction bases unmatched: 8. The CDR3 is 16 amino acids. The chain's CDR3 is CASSRDRGRENQPQHF. CDR3 in DNA: TGTGCCAGCAGTCGGGACAGGGGACGCGAAAATCAGCCCCAGCATTTT.

The table lists this clone with a count of one. This chain links TRBV5-3 with TRBJ2-3, with 13 bases that match TRBD2. TRBV5-3 is an ORF; its function is uncertain. There are 18 residues in the CDR3. V lost 4 bases to trimming and J lost 4 bases; unmatched junction nucleotides: 12. The CDR3 loop is CARSRGTSGKPTPDTQYF. CDR3 nucleotide sequence: TGTGCCAGAAGCCGGGGGACTAGCGGGAAGCCCACCCCAGATACGCAGTATTTT.

V and J are TRBV10-3 and TRBJ1-1; 7 bases agree with TRBD1. There are 14 residues in the CDR3. CDR1 ENHRY and CDR2 SYGVKD come from the germline V gene. The V and J ends lost 5 bases and 4 bases, in that order; junction bases with no gene match: 7. The CDR3 loop is CAISRRDSGTEAFF. CDR3 DNA sequence: TGTGCCATCAGTAGGAGGGACAGTGGCACTGAAGCTTTCTTT.

The chain combines TRBV6-4 with TRBJ2-4; D gene unclear. CDR1 is MRHNA, CDR2 SNTAGT, per germline. Trimming left V 4 bases short and J 7 bases short, with 11 bases between. This CDR3 has 13 residues. The CDR3 is CASSATSGNIQYF. The CDR3 DNA reads TGTGCCAGCAGTGCCACTTCTGGCAACATTCAGTACTTC.

The V gene is TRBV9, the J gene TRBJ2-2; no clear D. This CDR3 comprises 14 residues. Trimming pared 4 bases from V and 5 bases from J, leaving 12 bases between. Germline V gene lookup returns CDR1 SGDLS and CDR2 YYNGEE. The CDR3 sequence is CASSPLPETGELFF. CDR3 DNA sequence: TGTGCCAGCAGCCCCCTTCCAGAGACCGGGGAGCTGTTTTTT.

Only one count was recorded for this clone. This chain connects TRBV30 to TRBJ2-7, with 10 bases matching TRBD1. Germline V CDR1 and CDR2: GTSNPN, SVGIG (reference sequence). The CDR3 is made up of 15 amino acids. Trimming cost V 4 bases and J 0 bases; bases outside gene matches: 6. CDR3 sequence reads: CAWTPGQGSSYEQYF. CDR3 DNA: TGTGCCTGGACGCCGGGACAGGGGAGCTCCTACGAGCAGTACTTC.

The chain has TRBV28 and TRBJ1-1, with a possible D match to TRBD1 (6 bases). V was clipped by 6 bases and J by 5 bases, with 31 bases between them. The V gene's germline CDR1 is MDHEN and CDR2 SYDVKM. This CDR3 region has 19 residues. The CDR3 sequence: CASRPRRGRILSGDTEAFF. The CDR3 nucleotides are TGTGCCAGCAGACCAAGGAGGGGCCGGATTCTGTCAGGGGATACTGAAGCTTTCTTT.

This clone was recorded only once. The chain carries TRBV5-6 and TRBJ2-2, with TRBD1 matching over 12 bases. CDR1 and CDR2 from the germline V gene are SGHDT and YYEEEE. CDR3 length: 16 residues. The V and J ends lost 3 bases and 5 bases, in that order; junction bases with no gene match: 5. This chain's CDR3 is CASSWGQGASTGELFF. DNA of the CDR3: TGTGCCAGCAGCTGGGGACAGGGGGCTTCAACCGGGGAGCTGTTTTTT.

This chain joins TRBV5-4 and TRBJ2-5; D may correspond to TRBD1 or TRBD2 (5 bases each). V lost 4 bases to trimming and J lost 2 bases, with 12 bases between them. Germline-derived CDR1 and CDR2 are SGHNT and YYREEE (reference sequence). The CDR3 length is 14 residues. CDR3 loop: CASSPQGVQETQYF. In DNA form, the CDR3 reads TGTGCCAGCAGCCCGCAGGGAGTGCAAGAGACCCAGTACTTC.

Of note for this clone: Other DNA sequences within the sample encode an identical CDR3. The chain links TRBV6-2 or TRBV6-3 to TRBJ2-2, with TRBD2 matching over 13 bases. The V segment lost 0 bases and the J segment 4 bases; nucleotides outside the gene matches: 8. Per the germline V gene, CDR1 is MNHEY and CDR2 is SVGEGT. The CDR3 is 19 residues long. The CDR3 DNA follows: TGTGCCAGCAGTTACTCGTCACTAGCGGGGGGGCCGAGCACCGGGGAGCTGTTTTTT. Protein sequence: CASSYSSLAGGPSTGELFF.

The chain is built from TRBV7-9 and TRBJ2-7; 11 nucleotides agree with TRBD1. With 0 bases clipped from V and 6 bases from J, the junction kept 1 base outside the gene matches. The CDR3 runs 14 residues. The germline gives CDR1 SEHNR, CDR2 FQNEAQ (reference sequence). The DNA of the CDR3 is TGTGCCAGCAGCTTAGCTGGACAGGGGGCCGAGCAGTACTTC. Its protein product is CASSLAGQGAEQYF.

V is TRBV7-9 and J is TRBJ2-2, with D unclear. Germline lookup yields CDR1 SEHNR and CDR2 FQNEAQ (reference sequence). Trimming removed 2 bases at V and 1 base at J, with 5 bases between. There are 14 residues in the CDR3. The CDR3 nucleotides are TGTGCCAGCAGCTTATTAGTGAACACCGGGGAGCTGTTTTTT. Translated: CASSLLVNTGELFF.

This clone was seen repeatedly, ten times or more. This chain links TRBV7-9 with TRBJ2-1, with a weak D call TRBD2 (5 bases). The CDR3 totals 13 residues. Germline lookup yields CDR1 SEHNR and CDR2 FQNEAQ (reference sequence). Trimming shortened V by 4 bases and J by 5 bases, and 9 bases separated the two germline ends. The CDR3 DNA reads TGTGCCAGCAGCTCAACTAGGAACAATGAGCAGTTCTTC. Residues: CASSSTRNNEQFF.

The chain employs TRBV6-2 or TRBV6-3 and TRBJ2-5, with D perhaps given as TRBD1 or TRBD2 (6 bases each). This CDR3 contains 16 residues. V was trimmed by 0 bases and J by 3 bases, leaving 14 bases between them. Per the germline V gene, CDR1 is MNHEY and CDR2 is SVGEGT. The CDR3 nucleotides are TGTGCCAGCAGTTACTCTAGGGGGGATGGAGAAGAGACCCAGTACTTC. It codes for CASSYSRGDGEETQYF.

In this sample, this clone turned up once. This chain connects TRBV7-9 to TRBJ2-2; 9 bases match TRBD1. CDR1 and CDR2 from the germline V gene are SEHNR and FQNEAQ (reference sequence). V lost 8 bases, J lost 6 bases, and 10 bases stayed unmatched. CDR3 size: 15 residues. This CDR3 reads CASGPMGQGPGELFF. Here the CDR3 DNA reads TGTGCCAGCGGCCCCATGGGACAGGGCCCCGGGGAGCTGTTTTTT.

The chain employs TRBV29-1 and TRBJ2-2; TRBD2 agrees at 11 bases. CDR1 and CDR2 from the germline V gene are SQVTM and ANQGSEA. V dropped 5 bases and J dropped 5; count of bases not matched to a gene: 4. The CDR3 loop spans 14 amino acids. The CDR3 here is CSVMTSGVTGELFF. For the CDR3, the DNA is TGCAGCGTTATGACTAGCGGGGTTACCGGGGAGCTGTTTTTT.

This chain connects TRBV28 to TRBJ1-5, with D possibly being TRBD1 (5 bases). V shed 3 bases and J shed 9 bases, with 12 bases lying between them. Germline CDR1 and CDR2: MDHEN and SYDVKM. CDR3 length: 13 residues. The CDR3 spells CASSFGQGRPQHF. The CDR3 DNA reads as TGTGCCAGCAGTTTTGGGCAGGGACGGCCCCAGCATTTT.

The chain employs TRBV25-1 and TRBJ1-6; no clear D. The CDR3 has 13 amino acids. CDR1 and CDR2 from the germline V gene are MGHDK and SYGVNS. Trimming took off 1 base at V and 7 bases at J, with 5 bases between the two ends. DNA of the CDR3: TGTGCCAGCAGTGAATTTGCCAATTCACCCCTCCACTTT. Its protein is CASSEFANSPLHF. The complete variable domain, with remaining parts taken from reference TRBV25-1 and TRBJ1-6, reads EADIYQTPRYLVIGTGKKITLECSQTMGHDKMYWYQQDPGMELHLIHYSYGVNSTEKGDLSSESTVSRIRTEHFPLTLESARPSHTSQYLCASSEFANSPLHFGNGTRLTVT.

This clone was seen just once. The V and J genes are TRBV9 and TRBJ2-7; 12 bases agree with TRBD2. CDR3 length: 14 residues. J gave up 6 bases and V 0 bases, and 1 base lay outside the gene matches. Per the germline V gene, CDR1 is SGDLS and CDR2 is YYNGEE. CDR3 DNA: TGTGCCAGCAGCGTAGGACTAGCGGGAGCCGAGCAGTACTTC. Translating gives CASSVGLAGAEQYF.